This record covers a single TCR beta chain. Which antigen it targets is not known. Per-nucleotide qualities are absent, and no much larger clonotype sits a single base away. Genomic DNA was extracted with the Qiagen DNeasy kit from unsorted PBMCs and from negatively selected CD4+ and CD8+ fractions. Amplification of TCR beta CDR3 regions was done by immunoSEQ multiplex PCR with primers that anneal to V and J segments. A synthetic immune receptor repertoire was used to minimize amplification bias, and any remaining bias was removed computationally after sequencing. As for the authors' bioinformatics: Repertoire diversity was quantified as the Shannon entropy index using custom Python scripts. The unsorted, CD4+ and CD8+ repertoires were each analyzed separately, with the exception of combined analyses, where CD4+ and CD8+ sequences were merged in silico. Clonal expansion was defined as at least a 2-fold frequency increase after treatment relative to C1D1, with a pseudocount of 0.5 for undetected baseline clones. Singleton clones were defined as clones with 0 or 1 copy at C1D1, and non-singleton clones were defined as clones with 2 or more copies. Clones expanded in unsorted samples were annotated as CD4+, CD8+ or unknown by matching protein sequences in sorted samples from the same patient. Diversity changes from C1D1 to C4D1 were tested in paired samples using Wilcoxon tests. Entries here come from immuneACCESS through TCRdb and include only in-frame sequences with V and J called. Some clones fail to appear in such tables; in the studies checked, an unresolved V gene covers under half of the shortfall, and the cause of the remainder is unknown. Clone size and V and J calls were adopted from that table, with D and trimming inferred from the DNA. The sample table lists about 21,000 clones, approximately 74% of them with a count of one. Clones ranked in the top ten supply about 22% of the sample.

Interpreted using the paper, the time point label stands for: cycle 1 day 1 (C1D1), immediately before nivolumab initiation. Relapse after autologous stem cell transplantation had occurred in all trial patients, and cohorts A, B and C were distinguished by prior brentuximab vedotin exposure. The trial cohort included 45 to 65 patients with relapsed/refractory classical Hodgkin lymphoma, and each patient had a best overall response of complete response, partial response or progressive disease. In the multi-cohort phase II CheckMate 205 trial, trial patients received single-agent nivolumab. An independent review committee assessed best overall response by applying the 2007 International Working Group response criteria. PBMCs from the trial were collected at three points: immediately before nivolumab initiation (C1D1), and during therapy at cycle 2 day 1 and cycle 4 day 1. Peripheral blood was collected in 8 mL Vacutainer Cell Preparation Tubes, from which PBMCs were isolated by centrifugation and then cryopreserved.

These data originate in a study of PD-1 blockade in classical Hodgkin lymphoma (dated by TCRdb to between 2020 and 2021). Regarding the complete study: Nivolumab dosing was 3 mg/kg intravenously every 2 weeks, continuing until either disease progression or unacceptable toxicity. The study used TCR beta sequencing and CyTOF to define a peripheral blood immune signature of response to PD-1 blockade in classical Hodgkin lymphoma.

Here V drops 0 bases and J drops 7 bases, and the junction holds 8 bases not matched to any gene. The CDR3, from cysteine to phenylalanine, totals 17 residues. The CDR3 DNA has 51 bases and is translated from base 1. The germline V gene encodes CDR1 SGDLS and CDR2 YYNGEE. Paper-wide results and their limitations: Baseline TCR diversity was reported as lower in newly diagnosed patients than in healthy donors, and lower still in relapsed/refractory patients. The study was limited to a single clinical trial cohort, and causes of repertoire differences, possibly disease activity or prior therapy, remained undefined. Patients starting nivolumab less than 1 year after ASCT had lower diversity and were excluded from later analyses to avoid confounding by immune reconstitution. By C4D1, a significant rise was seen in CD4+ TCR diversity but not in CD8+ TCR diversity (p=0.0027 vs p=0.16), and the rise was most apparent among complete responders (p=0.02). Trial patients with a complete response had baseline diversity similar to that of newly diagnosed patients, while partial responders and progressors had significantly lower diversity.

Here the chain combines TRBV9 and TRBJ2-1, with 12 middle bases fitting TRBD2. The TCR sequence derives from a human donor with classical Hodgkin lymphoma. This specimen consisted of peripheral blood mononuclear cells (PBMCs), obtained at baseline. The DNA is as follows: TGTGCCAGCAGCGTAGGGATACTAGCGGGGGGTAGGAATGAGCAGTTCTTC. It codes for CASSVGILAGGRNEQFF.